These T cell receptor beta chains were read from a single sample in a study of beta chain features in type 1 diabetes. TCRdb keeps only in-frame clones here, not all; method: immunoSEQ multiplex PCR. The sample lists some 350,000 clones; 8.5% to 10% were seen once. The sample taken for sequencing was central memory CD4+ T cells from blood. Receptors were obtained from a man aged 30 to 45 with type 1 diabetes. CDR3s include the opening cysteine and the closing phenylalanine or tryptophan. Each record gives: clone size, V gene, J gene, D gene, CDR3 protein, CDR3 DNA. D genes are given only for firm matches. Where a row states a size, it is once, few, many or the class of an expanded clone; other rows omit it.

size: .; V: TRBV4-3; J: TRBJ2-5; D: TRBD2; CDR3: CASSQEPGGATQYF; DNA: TGCGCCAGCAGCCAAGAACCCGGGGGGGCGACCCAGTACTTC
size: .; V: TRBV18; J: TRBJ2-1; D: .; CDR3: CASSPPSADYNEQFF; DNA: TGTGCCAGCTCACCACCCAGCGCCGACTACAATGAGCAGTTCTTC
size: .; V: TRBV7-2; J: TRBJ1-2; D: TRBD1; CDR3: CASSLGRKTGEIPNYGYTF; DNA: TGTGCCAGCAGCTTAGGGCGAAAGACAGGGGAGATTCCTAACTATGGCTACACCTTC
size: .; V: TRBV4-1; J: TRBJ1-1; D: .; CDR3: CASSQDGVNTEAFF; DNA: TGCGCCAGCAGCCAAGACGGAGTGAACACTGAAGCTTTCTTT
size: few; V: TRBV7-3; J: TRBJ2-2; D: .; CDR3: CASSYDRYTGELFF; DNA: TGTGCCAGCAGCTACGACAGATACACCGGGGAGCTGTTTTTT
size: few; V: TRBV30; J: TRBJ2-3; D: TRBD2; CDR3: CAWSLPGLASVADTQYF; DNA: TGTGCCTGGAGTCTCCCTGGACTAGCGAGCGTGGCAGATACGCAGTATTTT
size: .; V: TRBV6-5; J: TRBJ2-1; D: TRBD2; CDR3: CATIGLAEFEQFF; DNA: TGTGCCACCATAGGACTAGCGGAGTTTGAGCAGTTCTTC
size: .; V: TRBV2; J: TRBJ1-2; D: .; CDR3: CASSFDESGGYTF; DNA: TGTGCCAGCAGTTTTGACGAATCGGGTGGCTACACCTTC
size: .; V: TRBV7-3; J: TRBJ2-1; D: .; CDR3: CASSLGQNNEQFF; DNA: TGTGCCAGCAGCTTAGGGCAGAACAATGAGCAGTTCTTC
size: many; V: TRBV6-5; J: TRBJ2-7; D: .; CDR3: CASSYRGQGTYEQYF; DNA: TGTGCCAGCAGTTACCGAGGGCAGGGTACCTACGAGCAGTACTTC
size: few; V: TRBV6-5; J: TRBJ2-7; D: TRBD2; CDR3: CASSYWEGSEQYF; DNA: TGTGCCAGCAGTTACTGGGAGGGAAGCGAGCAGTACTTC
size: .; V: TRBV27; J: TRBJ2-6; D: .; CDR3: CATAFSGANVLTF; DNA: TGTGCCACCGCCTTCTCTGGGGCCAACGTCCTGACTTTC
size: few; V: TRBV2; J: TRBJ1-2; D: .; CDR3: CASMLFVGDYGYTF; DNA: TGTGCCAGCATGTTGTTCGTGGGTGACTATGGCTACACCTTC
size: few; V: TRBV6-5; J: TRBJ1-6; D: .; CDR3: CASSYSGGDNSPLHF; DNA: TGTGCCAGCAGTTACTCTGGAGGGGATAATTCACCCCTCCACTTT
size: .; V: TRBV5-1; J: TRBJ1-5; D: .; CDR3: CASSPDNQDQPQHF; DNA: TGCGCCAGCAGCCCAGACAACCAGGACCAGCCCCAGCATTTT